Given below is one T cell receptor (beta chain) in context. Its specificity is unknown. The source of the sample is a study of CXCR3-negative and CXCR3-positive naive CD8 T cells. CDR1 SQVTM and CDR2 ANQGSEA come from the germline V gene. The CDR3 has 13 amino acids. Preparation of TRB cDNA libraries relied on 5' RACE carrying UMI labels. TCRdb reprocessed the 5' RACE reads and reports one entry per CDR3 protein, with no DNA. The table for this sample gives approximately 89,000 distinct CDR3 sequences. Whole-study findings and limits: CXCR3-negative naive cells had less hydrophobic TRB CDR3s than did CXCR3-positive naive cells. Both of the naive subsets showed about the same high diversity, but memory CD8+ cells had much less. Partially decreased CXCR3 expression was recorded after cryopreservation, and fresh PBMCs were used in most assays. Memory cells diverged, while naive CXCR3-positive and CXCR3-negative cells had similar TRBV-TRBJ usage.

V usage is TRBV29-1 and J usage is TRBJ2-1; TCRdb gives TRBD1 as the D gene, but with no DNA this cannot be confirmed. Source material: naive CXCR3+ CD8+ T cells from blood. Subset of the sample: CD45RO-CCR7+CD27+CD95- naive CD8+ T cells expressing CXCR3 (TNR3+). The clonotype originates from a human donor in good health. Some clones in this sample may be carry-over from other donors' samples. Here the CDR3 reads CSVEAGQGWEQFF.